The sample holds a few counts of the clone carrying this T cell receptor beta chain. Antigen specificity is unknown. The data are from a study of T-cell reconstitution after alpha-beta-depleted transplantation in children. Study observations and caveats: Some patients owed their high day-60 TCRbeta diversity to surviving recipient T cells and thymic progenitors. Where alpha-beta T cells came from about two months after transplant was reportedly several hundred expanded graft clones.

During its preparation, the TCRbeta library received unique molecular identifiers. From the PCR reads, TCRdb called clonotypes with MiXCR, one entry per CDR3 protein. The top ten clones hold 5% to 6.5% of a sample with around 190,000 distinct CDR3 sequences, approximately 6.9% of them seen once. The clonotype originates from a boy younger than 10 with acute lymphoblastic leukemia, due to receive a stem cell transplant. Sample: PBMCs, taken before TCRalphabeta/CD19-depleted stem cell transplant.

The CDR3 coding sequence is TGCAGTGCCCGATGTCGGGGGGGTGAATGCTACACCTTC. It codes for CSARCRGGECYTF. V usage is TRBV20-1 and J usage is TRBJ1-2; TRBD1 might be the D (5 bases). V was cut by 6 bases and J by 9 bases, with 20 bases left in between. This CDR3 has 13 amino acids. Germline CDR1 reads DFQATT; CDR2 reads SNEGSKA (reference sequence).